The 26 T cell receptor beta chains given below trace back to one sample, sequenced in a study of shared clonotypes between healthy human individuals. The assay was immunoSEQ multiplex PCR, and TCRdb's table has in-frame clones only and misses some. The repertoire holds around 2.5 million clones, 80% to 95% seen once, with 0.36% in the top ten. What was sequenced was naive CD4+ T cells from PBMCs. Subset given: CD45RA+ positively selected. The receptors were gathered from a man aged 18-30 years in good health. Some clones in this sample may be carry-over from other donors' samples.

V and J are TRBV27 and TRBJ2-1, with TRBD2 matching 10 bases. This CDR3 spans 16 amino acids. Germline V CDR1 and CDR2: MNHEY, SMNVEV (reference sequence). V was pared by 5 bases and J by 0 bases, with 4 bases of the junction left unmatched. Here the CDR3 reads CASSILAGGSYNEQFF. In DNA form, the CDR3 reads TGTGCCAGCAGTATCTTAGCGGGAGGCTCCTACAATGAGCAGTTCTTC.

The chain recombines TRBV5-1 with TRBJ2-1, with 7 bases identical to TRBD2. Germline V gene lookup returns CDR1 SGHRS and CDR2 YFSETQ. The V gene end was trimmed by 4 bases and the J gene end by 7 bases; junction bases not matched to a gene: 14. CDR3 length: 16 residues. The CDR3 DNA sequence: TGCGCCAGCAGCCCCGAGGCTAGCGGCCTGGGAAATGAGCAGTTCTTC. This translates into CASSPEASGLGNEQFF.

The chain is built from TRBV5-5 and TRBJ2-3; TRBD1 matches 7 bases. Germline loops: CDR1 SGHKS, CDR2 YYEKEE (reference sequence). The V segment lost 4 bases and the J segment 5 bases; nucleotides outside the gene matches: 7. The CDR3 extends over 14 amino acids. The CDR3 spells CASSVGQDRDTQYF. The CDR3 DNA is TGTGCCAGCAGCGTTGGACAGGATCGAGATACGCAGTATTTT. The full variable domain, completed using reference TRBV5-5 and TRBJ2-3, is DAGVTQSPTHLIKTRGQQVTLRCSPISGHKSVSWYQQVLGQGPQFIFQYYEKEERGRGNFPDRFSARQFPNYSSELNVNALLLGDSALYLCASSVGQDRDTQYFGPGTRLTVL.

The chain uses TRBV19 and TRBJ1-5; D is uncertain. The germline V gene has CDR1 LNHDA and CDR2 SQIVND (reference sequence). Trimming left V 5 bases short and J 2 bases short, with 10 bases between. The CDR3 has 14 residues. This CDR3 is CASSVRYGNQPQHF. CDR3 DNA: TGTGCCAGTAGTGTGCGCTATGGCAATCAGCCCCAGCATTTT.

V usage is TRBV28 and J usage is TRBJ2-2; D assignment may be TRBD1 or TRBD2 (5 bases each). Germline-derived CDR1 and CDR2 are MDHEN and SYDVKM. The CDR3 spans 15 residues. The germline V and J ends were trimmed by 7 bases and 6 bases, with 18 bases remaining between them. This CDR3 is CASTNPRGAAGELFF. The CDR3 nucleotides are TGTGCCAGCACCAACCCCCGGGGCGCCGCCGGGGAGCTGTTTTTT.

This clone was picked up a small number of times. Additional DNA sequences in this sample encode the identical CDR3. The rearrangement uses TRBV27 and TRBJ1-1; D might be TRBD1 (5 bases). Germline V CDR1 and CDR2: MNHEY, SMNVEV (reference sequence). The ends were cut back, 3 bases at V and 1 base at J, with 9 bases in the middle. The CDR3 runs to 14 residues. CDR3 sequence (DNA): TGTGCCAGCAGTTTGGGGCGGGGGAACACTGAAGCTTTCTTT. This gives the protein CASSLGRGNTEAFF.

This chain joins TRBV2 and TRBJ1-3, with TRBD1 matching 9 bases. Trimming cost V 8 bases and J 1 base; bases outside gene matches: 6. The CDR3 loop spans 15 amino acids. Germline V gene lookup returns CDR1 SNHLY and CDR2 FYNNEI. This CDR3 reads CASSSQGASGNTIYF. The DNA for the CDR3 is TGTGCCAGCTCTTCACAGGGGGCGTCTGGAAACACCATATATTTT.

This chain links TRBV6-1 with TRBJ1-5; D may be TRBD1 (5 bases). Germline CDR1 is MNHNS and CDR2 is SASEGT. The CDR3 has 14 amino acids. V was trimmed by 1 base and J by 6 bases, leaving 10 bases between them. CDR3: CASSEGGLGQPQHF. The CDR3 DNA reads TGTGCCAGCAGTGAAGGGGGGTTGGGTCAGCCCCAGCATTTT.

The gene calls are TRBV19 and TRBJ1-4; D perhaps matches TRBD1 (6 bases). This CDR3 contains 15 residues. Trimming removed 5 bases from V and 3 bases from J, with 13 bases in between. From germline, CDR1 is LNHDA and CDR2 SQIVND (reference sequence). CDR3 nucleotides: TGTGCCAGTAGTCGAGGACAGAGTTCTAATGAAAAACTGTTTTTT. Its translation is CASSRGQSSNEKLFF.

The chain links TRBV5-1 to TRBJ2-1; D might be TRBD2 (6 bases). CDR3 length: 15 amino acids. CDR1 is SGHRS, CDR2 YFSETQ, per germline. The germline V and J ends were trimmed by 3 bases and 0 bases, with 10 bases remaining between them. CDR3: CASSSGTLSYNEQFF. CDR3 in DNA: TGCGCCAGCAGCTCCGGGACTCTCTCCTACAATGAGCAGTTCTTC.

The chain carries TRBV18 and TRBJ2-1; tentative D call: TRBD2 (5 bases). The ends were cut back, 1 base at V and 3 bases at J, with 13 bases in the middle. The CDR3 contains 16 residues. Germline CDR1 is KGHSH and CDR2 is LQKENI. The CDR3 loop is CASSPQVGKLYNEQFF. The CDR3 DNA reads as TGTGCCAGCTCACCACAGGTCGGGAAGCTCTACAATGAGCAGTTCTTC.

The CDR3 nucleotides read TGTGCCAGCTCACCGGCTACAGGGGCTGGGGCCAACGTCCTGACTTTC. Encoded protein: CASSPATGAGANVLTF. The chain combines TRBV18 with TRBJ2-6; 7 nucleotides align to TRBD1. This CDR3 comprises 16 residues. Looked up from germline, CDR1 is KGHSH and CDR2 is LQKENI. J lost 2 bases, V lost 3 bases, and 4 bases had no gene match.

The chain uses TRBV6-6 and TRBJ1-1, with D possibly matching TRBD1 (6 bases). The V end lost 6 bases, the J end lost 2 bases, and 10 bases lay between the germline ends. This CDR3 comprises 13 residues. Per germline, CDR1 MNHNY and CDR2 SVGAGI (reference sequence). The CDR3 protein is CASSRQENTEAFF. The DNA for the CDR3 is TGTGCCAGCAGCCGACAGGAAAACACTGAAGCTTTCTTT.

CDR3 sequence (DNA): TGTGCCAGCAGCTTAGACGGGGCCGAAGGAGATACGCAGTATTTT. Its translation is CASSLDGAEGDTQYF. The chain joins TRBV13 to TRBJ2-3; D possibly matches TRBD1 or TRBD2 (5 bases each). From germline, CDR1 is PRHDT and CDR2 FYEKMQ (reference sequence). This CDR3 spans 15 amino acids. Trimming removed 1 base from V and 5 bases from J, with 13 bases in between.

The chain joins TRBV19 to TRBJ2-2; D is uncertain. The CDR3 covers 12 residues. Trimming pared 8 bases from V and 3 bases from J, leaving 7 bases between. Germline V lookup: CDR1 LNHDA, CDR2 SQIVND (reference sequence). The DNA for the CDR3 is TGTGCCAGTCCTTCGGACACCGGGGAGCTGTTTTTT. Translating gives CASPSDTGELFF.

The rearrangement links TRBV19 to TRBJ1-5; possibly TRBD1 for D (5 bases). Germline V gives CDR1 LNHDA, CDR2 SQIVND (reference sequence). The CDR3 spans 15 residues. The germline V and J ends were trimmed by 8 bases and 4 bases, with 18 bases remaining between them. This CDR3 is CASGLQTVLNQPQHF. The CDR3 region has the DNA TGTGCCAGTGGCCTCCAGACAGTTCTGAATCAGCCCCAGCATTTT.

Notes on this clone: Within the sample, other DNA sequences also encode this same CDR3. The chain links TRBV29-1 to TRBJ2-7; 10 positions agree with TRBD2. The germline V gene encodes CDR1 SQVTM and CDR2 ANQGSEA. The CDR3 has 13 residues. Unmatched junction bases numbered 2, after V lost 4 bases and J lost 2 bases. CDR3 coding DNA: TGCAGCGTTGTACTAGCGGGAACCTACGAGCAGTACTTC. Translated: CSVVLAGTYEQYF.

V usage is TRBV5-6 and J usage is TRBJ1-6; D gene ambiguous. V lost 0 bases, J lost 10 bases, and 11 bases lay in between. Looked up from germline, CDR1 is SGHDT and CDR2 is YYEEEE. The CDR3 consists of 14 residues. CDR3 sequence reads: CASSLAHLRSPLHF. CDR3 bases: TGTGCCAGCAGCTTGGCCCACCTCAGGTCACCCCTCCACTTT.

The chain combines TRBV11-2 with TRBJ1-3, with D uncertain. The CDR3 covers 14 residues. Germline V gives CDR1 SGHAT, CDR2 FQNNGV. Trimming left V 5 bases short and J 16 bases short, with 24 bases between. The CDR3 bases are TGTGCCAGCAGCCGAATACTGGGAGGGCCCGGGTTTTATTTT. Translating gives CASSRILGGPGFYF.

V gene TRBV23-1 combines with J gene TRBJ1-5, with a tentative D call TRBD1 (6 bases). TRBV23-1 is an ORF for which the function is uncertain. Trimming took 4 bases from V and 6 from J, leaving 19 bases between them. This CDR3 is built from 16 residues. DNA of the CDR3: TGCGCCAGCAGTCCCTCTCCGCAGGGGACGTCTCAGCCCCAGCATTTT. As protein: CASSPSPQGTSQPQHF.

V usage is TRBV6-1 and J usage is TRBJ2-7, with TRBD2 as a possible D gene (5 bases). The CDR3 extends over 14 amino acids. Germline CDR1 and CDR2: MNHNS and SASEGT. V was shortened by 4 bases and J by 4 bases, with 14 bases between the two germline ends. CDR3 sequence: CASSGEPGFYEQYF. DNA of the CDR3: TGTGCCAGCAGTGGGGAGCCCGGGTTTTACGAGCAGTACTTC.

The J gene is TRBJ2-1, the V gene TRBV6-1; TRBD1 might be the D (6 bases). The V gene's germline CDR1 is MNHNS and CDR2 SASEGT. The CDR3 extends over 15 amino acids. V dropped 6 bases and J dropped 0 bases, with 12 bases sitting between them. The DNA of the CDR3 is TGTGCCAGCAGCCTTACAGGGAACTCCTACAATGAGCAGTTCTTC. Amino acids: CASSLTGNSYNEQFF.

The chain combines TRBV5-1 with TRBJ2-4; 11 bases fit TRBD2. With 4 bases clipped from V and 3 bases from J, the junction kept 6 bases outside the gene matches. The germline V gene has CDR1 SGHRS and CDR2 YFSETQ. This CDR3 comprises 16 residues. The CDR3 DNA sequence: TGCGCCAGCAGCCCCGGGACTAGCGGCTACAAAAACATTCAGTACTTC. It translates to CASSPGTSGYKNIQYF.

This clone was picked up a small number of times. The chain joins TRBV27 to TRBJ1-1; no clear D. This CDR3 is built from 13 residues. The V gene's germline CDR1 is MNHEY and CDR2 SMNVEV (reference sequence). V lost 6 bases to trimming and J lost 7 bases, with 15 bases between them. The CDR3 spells CASRRTGSGEAFF. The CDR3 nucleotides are TGTGCCAGCAGGCGAACCGGGAGCGGTGAAGCTTTCTTT.

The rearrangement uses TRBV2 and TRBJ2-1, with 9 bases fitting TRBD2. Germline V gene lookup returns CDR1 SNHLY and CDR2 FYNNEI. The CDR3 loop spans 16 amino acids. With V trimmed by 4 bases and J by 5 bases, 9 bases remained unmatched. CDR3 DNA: TGTGCCAGCAGTGCCCTAGCGGGGCTCTACCACAATGAGCAGTTCTTC. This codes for CASSALAGLYHNEQFF.

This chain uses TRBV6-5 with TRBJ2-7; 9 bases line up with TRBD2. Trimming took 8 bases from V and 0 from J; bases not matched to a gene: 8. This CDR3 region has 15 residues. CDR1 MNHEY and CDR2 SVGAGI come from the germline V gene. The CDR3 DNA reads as TGTGCCAGCCTTGCCAGGCGGGAGGGCTCCTACGAGCAGTACTTC. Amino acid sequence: CASLARREGSYEQYF.